This TCR beta chain was retrieved from a study of cytomegalovirus exposure and HLA in healthy donors. The PCR ran on 60 Vbeta and 13 Jbeta primers. Produced via immunoSEQ multiplex PCR; TCRdb's table is partial and in-frame only. The data show fewer than 85,000 clones, around 81% seen once. The CDR3 is 16 residues long. Germline V gene lookup returns CDR1 MNHEY and CDR2 SMNVEV (reference sequence). Between the trimmed V and J ends, which lost 5 bases and 6 bases, there was a span of 21 bases. A note on this clone: The antigen remains undetermined.

The study's findings and limits: Cytomegalovirus status was reportedly diagnosed by the classifier with high specificity and sensitivity. According to a later analysis, donors in an Asian-associated ancestry cluster reportedly had fewer N-insertions than the roughly 720-donor mean. Among the most significant clusters, several appeared linked to common viral pathogens in a later analysis.

This chain uses TRBV27 with TRBJ2-3, with D perhaps TRBD2 (5 bases). The sequence was collected from a male donor in good health and CMV-seropositive. Source material: PBMCs. In DNA, the CDR3 is TGTGCCAGCAGTGAACGGGGTGGACTGCTTTTCGATACGCAGTATTTT. It translates to CASSERGGLLFDTQYF.